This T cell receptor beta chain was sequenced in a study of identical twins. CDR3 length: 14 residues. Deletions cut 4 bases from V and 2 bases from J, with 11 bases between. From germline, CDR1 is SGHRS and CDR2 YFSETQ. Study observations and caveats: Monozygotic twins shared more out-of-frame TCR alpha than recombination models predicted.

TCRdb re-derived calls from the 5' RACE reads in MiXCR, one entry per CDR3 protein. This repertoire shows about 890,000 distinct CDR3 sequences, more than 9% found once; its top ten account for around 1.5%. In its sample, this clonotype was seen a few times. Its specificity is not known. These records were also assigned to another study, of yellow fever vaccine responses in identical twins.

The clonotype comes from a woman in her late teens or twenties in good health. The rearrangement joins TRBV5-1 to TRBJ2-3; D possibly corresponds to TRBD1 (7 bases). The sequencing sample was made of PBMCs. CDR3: CASSQGGPTDTQYF. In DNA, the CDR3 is TGCGCCAGCAGCCAGGGGGGCCCCACAGATACGCAGTATTTT.